The present entry profiles one T cell receptor (beta chain) with its context. Sequencing was performed with immunoSEQ multiplex PCR; in TCRdb, only in-frame clones are kept and a portion is missing. The sample includes about 40,000 clones, about 85% seen only once; the top ten take 9.6%. The ends were cut back, 0 bases at V and 5 bases at J, with 13 bases in the middle. Germline V gives CDR1 SGHTA, CDR2 FQGNSA. The CDR3 runs to 15 residues. This entry comes from a study of blood T cell repertoires in COVID-19. The sample taken for sequencing was peripheral blood. The chain carries TRBV7-2 and TRBJ2-5; TRBD2 might be the D (5 bases). This TCR was sampled from a woman of 80 years or more with active COVID-19. Written as DNA, the CDR3 is TGTGCCAGCAGCTTAGCTCGTGGAGGAGTTGAGACCCAGTACTTC. This gives the protein CASSLARGGVETQYF.